This T cell receptor (beta chain) emerged from a study of blood T cell repertoires in COVID-19. In the study overall: The United States, Italy and Spain provided the acute and convalescent COVID-19 samples. T cells, B-cell-depleted T cells, or PBMCs supplied cDNA or gDNA.

Clones were read by immunoSEQ multiplex PCR, and TCRdb kept only the in-frame ones, dropping some. This table holds approximately 30,000 clones, roughly three quarters found once. J gave up 7 bases and V 4 bases, and 9 bases lay outside the gene matches. CDR1 MDHEN and CDR2 SYDVKM come from the germline V gene. The CDR3 consists of 14 residues. This receptor was taken from a man aged 65 to 85 with acute or convalescent COVID-19. V gene TRBV28 combines with J gene TRBJ1-2; 7 nucleotides line up with TRBD1. Sequenced input: peripheral blood. Here the CDR3 DNA reads TGTGCCAGCAGTTCTCCAGCAGGGGGAGGTGGCTACACCTTC. Translated: CASSSPAGGGGYTF.